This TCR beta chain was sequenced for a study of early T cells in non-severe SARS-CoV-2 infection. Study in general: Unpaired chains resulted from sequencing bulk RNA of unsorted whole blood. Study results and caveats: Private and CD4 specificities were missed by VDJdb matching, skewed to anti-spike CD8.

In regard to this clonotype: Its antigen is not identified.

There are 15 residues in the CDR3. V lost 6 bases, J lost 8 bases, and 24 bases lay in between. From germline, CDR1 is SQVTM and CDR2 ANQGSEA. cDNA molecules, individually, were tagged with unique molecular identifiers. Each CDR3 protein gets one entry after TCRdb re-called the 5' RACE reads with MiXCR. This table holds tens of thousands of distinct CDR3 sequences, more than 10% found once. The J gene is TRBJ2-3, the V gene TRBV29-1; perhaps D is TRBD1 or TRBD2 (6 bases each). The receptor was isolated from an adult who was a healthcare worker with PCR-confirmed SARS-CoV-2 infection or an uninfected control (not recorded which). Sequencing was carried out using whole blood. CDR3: CSVADKGGFDGTQYF. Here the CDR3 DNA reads TGCAGCGTAGCGGACAAGGGGGGTTTCGATGGTACGCAGTATTTT.